Following are 12 T cell receptor beta chains from one sample sequenced in a study of blood T cell repertoires in COVID-19. The assay was immunoSEQ multiplex PCR, and TCRdb's table has in-frame clones only and misses some. Altogether some 290,000 clones are present, 86% being singletons, with the ten largest covering roughly 12%. The sample comprised peripheral blood. The receptors derive from a woman aged 25 to 39 with COVID-19, enrolled during active disease.

This chain joins TRBV27 and TRBJ1-2, with 7 positions matching TRBD1. Germline lookup yields CDR1 MNHEY and CDR2 SMNVEV (reference sequence). V lost 5 bases and J lost 2; bases outside the gene matches: 17. The CDR3 sequence is 18 residues long. The CDR3 DNA sequence: TGTGCCAGCAGTGGGGGGACAGCCCCACCAGGCTTGAACTATGGCTACACCTTC. This gives the protein CASSGGTAPPGLNYGYTF.

The rearrangement joins TRBV2 to TRBJ2-7; TRBD1 might be the D (6 bases). Trimming removed 10 bases at V and 0 bases at J, with 10 bases between. Germline V gives CDR1 SNHLY, CDR2 FYNNEI. This CDR3 is 12 amino acids long. The CDR3, as DNA: TGTGCCACACGACAGGCCTCCTACGAGCAGTACTTC. This codes for CATRQASYEQYF. The variable domain in full, with the rest retrieved from reference TRBV2 and TRBJ2-7, is EPEVTQTPSHQVTQMGQEVILRCVPISNHLYFYWYRQILGQKVEFLVSFYNNEISEKSEIFDDQFSVERPDGSNFTLKIRSTKLEDSAMYFCATRQASYEQYFGPGTRLTVT.

The rearrangement joins TRBV5-1 to TRBJ1-5; 7 bases are shared with TRBD1. V gave up 2 bases and J gave up 1 base; unmatched junction bases: 3. The V gene's germline CDR1 is SGHRS and CDR2 YFSETQ. The CDR3 extends over 15 amino acids. Here the CDR3 DNA reads TGCGCCAGCAGCTTATCAGGGGGAAGCAATCAGCCCCAGCATTTT. Translation gives CASSLSGGSNQPQHF.

This clone was recorded many times. J is TRBJ1-4 and V is TRBV11-3, with D perhaps matching TRBD1 (5 bases). The CDR3 is 16 residues long. The germline gives CDR1 SGHNT, CDR2 YENEEA. V lost 6 bases and J 2 bases, leaving 16 bases between the germline ends. CDR3 region: CASSWRQSQTNEKLFF. CDR3 nucleotides: TGTGCCAGCAGTTGGAGACAGTCGCAGACTAATGAAAAACTGTTTTTT. The full variable domain, completed using reference TRBV11-3 and TRBJ1-4, is EAGVVQSPRYKIIEKKQPVAFWCNPISGHNTLYWYLQNLGQGPELLIRYENEEAVDDSQLPKDRFSAERLKGVDSTLKIQPAELGDSAVYLCASSWRQSQTNEKLFFGSGTQLSVL.

J is TRBJ2-6 and V is TRBV7-6; D is ambiguous. This CDR3 spans 15 amino acids. V was shortened by 6 bases and J by 0 bases, with 9 bases between the two germline ends. Per the germline V gene, CDR1 is SGHVS and CDR2 is FNYEAQ. CDR3 in DNA: TGTGCCAGCAGTCGAGTCCTCTCTGGGGCCAACGTCCTGACTTTC. Translating it yields CASSRVLSGANVLTF.

The CDR3 sequence: CASSLDQETQYF. The CDR3 DNA reads as TGTGCCAGCTCACTAGACCAAGAGACCCAGTACTTC. This chain uses TRBV18 with TRBJ2-5; D unresolved. This CDR3 has 12 amino acids. Looked up from germline, CDR1 is KGHSH and CDR2 is LQKENI. V shed 4 bases and J shed 0 bases, with 3 bases lying between them. Based on the CDR3 plus reference TRBV18 and TRBJ2-5, the full variable domain is NAGVMQNPRHLVRRRGQEARLRCSPMKGHSHVYWYRQLPEEGLKFMVYLQKENIIDESGMPKERFSAEFPKEGPSILRIQQVVRGDSAAYFCASSLDQETQYFGPGTRLLVL.

This chain uses TRBV2 with TRBJ1-2; D is possibly TRBD1 (6 bases). CDR1 is SNHLY and CDR2 is FYNNEI in the germline V gene. The V end lost 1 base, the J end lost 6 bases, and 18 bases lay between the germline ends. CDR3 length: 16 amino acids. In nucleotides, the CDR3 is TGTGCCAGCAGTGAAGGAAGGGTACAGGGAGGGCATGGCTACACCTTC. Its protein product is CASSEGRVQGGHGYTF.

The chain recombines TRBV5-1 with TRBJ2-1, with D possibly matching TRBD2 (7 bases). CDR3 length: 15 amino acids. Germline V gene lookup returns CDR1 SGHRS and CDR2 YFSETQ. The V end lost 4 bases, the J end lost 3 bases, and 14 bases lay between the germline ends. The CDR3 DNA follows: TGCGCCAGCAGCCTACAAGGGGGGGGCTACAATGAGCAGTTCTTC. Translation gives CASSLQGGGYNEQFF. The full variable domain, its missing parts supplied by reference TRBV5-1 and TRBJ2-1, is KAGVTQTPRYLIKTRGQQVTLSCSPISGHRSVSWYQQTPGQGLQFLFEYFSETQRNKGNFPGRFSGRQFSNSRSEMNVSTLELGDSALYLCASSLQGGGYNEQFFGPGTRLTVL.

V usage is TRBV21-1 and J usage is TRBJ1-1; the DNA was not used to check the table's D call, TRBD1. TRBV21-1 is described as a pseudogene. The CDR3 runs 15 residues. The chain's CDR3 is CASSKNPGANTEAFF. The CDR3 DNA follows: TGTGCCAGCAGCAAAAACCCAGGGGCGAACACTGAAGCTTTCTTT.

This chain joins TRBV29-1 and TRBJ1-2; D is perhaps TRBD1 (5 bases). Germline V gene data show CDR1 as SQVTM and CDR2 as ANQGSEA. The CDR3 is 12 amino acids. Trimming shortened V by 7 bases and J by 5 bases, and 14 bases separated the two germline ends. CDR3 residues: CSGGGEPYGYTF. DNA of the CDR3: TGCAGCGGGGGGGGAGAACCTTATGGCTACACCTTC.

The CDR3 protein is CASSQDGTGEYSGANVLTF. CDR3 nucleotides: TGCGCCAGCAGCCAAGATGGTACAGGGGAATATTCTGGGGCCAACGTCCTGACTTTC. The chain couples TRBV4-1 to TRBJ2-6, with 7 bases fitting TRBD1. The CDR3 loop spans 19 amino acids. Germline V gene lookup returns CDR1 MGHRA and CDR2 YSYEKL. Trimming removed 0 bases from V and 1 base from J; junction bases left unmatched: 9.

The V gene is TRBV3-1 (or the pseudogene TRBV3-2), the J gene TRBJ2-1; D not resolved. Trimming pared 2 bases from V and 10 bases from J, leaving 9 bases between. Germline CDR1 LGHDT, CDR2 YNNKEL (reference sequence). CDR3 length: 12 residues. The CDR3 coding sequence is TGTGCCAGCAGCCAAACCATGAGGGAGCAGTTCTTC. Its translation is CASSQTMREQFF.